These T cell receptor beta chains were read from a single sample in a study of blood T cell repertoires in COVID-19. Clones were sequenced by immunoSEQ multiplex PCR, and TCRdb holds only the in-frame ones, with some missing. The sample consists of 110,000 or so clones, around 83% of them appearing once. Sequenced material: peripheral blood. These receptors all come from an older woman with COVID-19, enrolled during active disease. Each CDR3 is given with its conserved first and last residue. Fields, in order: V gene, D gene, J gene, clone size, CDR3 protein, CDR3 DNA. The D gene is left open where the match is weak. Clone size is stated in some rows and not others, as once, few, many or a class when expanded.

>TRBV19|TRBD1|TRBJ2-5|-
CASSIAINKGTGLQETQYF
TGTGCCAGTAGTATAGCAATTAACAAGGGGACAGGCCTCCAAGAGACCCAGTACTTC
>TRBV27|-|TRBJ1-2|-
CASSLKGQGYGYTF
TGTGCCAGCAGTTTAAAGGGGCAAGGCTATGGCTACACCTTC
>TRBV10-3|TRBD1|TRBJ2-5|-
CAISEPKTGGLETQYF
TGTGCCATCAGTGAGCCAAAAACAGGGGGGTTGGAGACCCAGTACTTC
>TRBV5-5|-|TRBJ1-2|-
CASSFGYGELDGYTF
TGTGCCAGCAGCTTCGGTTACGGGGAACTCGATGGCTACACCTTC
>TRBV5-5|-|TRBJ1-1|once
CASSLFREGTEAFF
TGTGCCAGCAGCTTGTTTAGGGAGGGAACTGAAGCTTTCTTT
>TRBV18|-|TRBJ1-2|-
CASSPELLNYGYTF
TGTGCCAGCTCACCCGAGTTACTTAACTATGGCTACACCTTC
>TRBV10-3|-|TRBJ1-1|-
CAITTELNTEAFF
TGTGCCATCACCACAGAGTTGAACACTGAAGCTTTCTTT
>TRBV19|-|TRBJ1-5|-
CASSIDWGDRRYSNQPQHF
TGTGCCAGTAGTATAGATTGGGGGGACCGCCGATATAGCAATCAGCCCCAGCATTTT
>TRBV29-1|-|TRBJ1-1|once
CSVESRGGGTEAFF
TGCAGCGTTGAAAGTCGTGGGGGGGGCACTGAAGCTTTCTTT
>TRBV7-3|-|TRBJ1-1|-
CASSLGADRARTEAFF
TGTGCCAGCAGCCTAGGGGCGGACCGAGCGAGGACTGAAGCTTTCTTT
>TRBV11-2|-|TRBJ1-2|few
CASSLGTAGYTF
TGTGCCAGCAGCTTAGGGACAGCTGGCTACACCTTC